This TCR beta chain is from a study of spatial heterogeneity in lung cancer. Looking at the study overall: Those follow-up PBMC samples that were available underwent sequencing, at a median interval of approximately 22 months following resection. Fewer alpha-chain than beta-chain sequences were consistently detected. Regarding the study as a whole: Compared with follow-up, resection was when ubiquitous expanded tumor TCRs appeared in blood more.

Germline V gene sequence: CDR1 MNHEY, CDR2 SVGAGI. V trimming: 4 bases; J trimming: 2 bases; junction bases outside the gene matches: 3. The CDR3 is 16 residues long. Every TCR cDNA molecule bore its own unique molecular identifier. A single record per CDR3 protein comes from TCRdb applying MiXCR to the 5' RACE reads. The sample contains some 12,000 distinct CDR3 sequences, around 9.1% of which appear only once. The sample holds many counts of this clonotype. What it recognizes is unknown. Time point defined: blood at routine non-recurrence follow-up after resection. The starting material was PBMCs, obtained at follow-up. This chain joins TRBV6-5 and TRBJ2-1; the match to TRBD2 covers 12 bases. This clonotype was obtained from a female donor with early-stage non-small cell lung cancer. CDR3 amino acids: CASSFGLAGPYNEQFF. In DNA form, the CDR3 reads TGTGCCAGCAGTTTTGGACTAGCGGGGCCCTACAATGAGCAGTTCTTC.